This TCR beta chain appears in the sequencing data of a study of shared clonotypes between healthy human individuals. Donors, healthy HIV-negative adults, lacked recent acute infections or vaccinations. Genomic DNA from unsorted samples was obtained from 70 million to 95 million PBMCs (per sample). The study ran the assay at deep level. Bulk PBMC genomic DNA spanned ten immunoSEQ deep plates. Using immunoSEQ multiplex PCR, the repertoire was profiled, and TCRdb retains in-frame clones only, with some absent. The sample has about 510,000 clones, 60% to 80% seen once; the top ten hold about an eighth. This CDR3 has 13 amino acids. The germline V gene has CDR1 LNHDA and CDR2 SQIVND (reference sequence). Deletions cut 4 bases from V and 2 bases from J, with 5 bases between.

This TCR came from a woman in her thirties or forties in good health. Some clones in this sample may be carry-over from other donors' samples. The sample comprised PBMCs. V usage is TRBV19 and J usage is TRBJ2-2, with D hard to call. In DNA form, the CDR3 reads TGTGCCAGTAGTAATCCTAACACCGGGGAGCTGTTTTTT. It yields the protein CASSNPNTGELFF.